Listed below are T cell receptor beta chains from one sample, sequenced in a study of T cells after yellow fever vaccination. TCRdb processed the 5' RACE reads anew with MiXCR; each CDR3 protein has one entry. The data show around 70,000 distinct CDR3 sequences, more than 5.5% seen once. The input for sequencing was CD8+ T cells sorted from PBMCs, taken 5 days after the first yellow fever vaccination. The receptors were gathered from a man younger than 30 who received the YFV17D yellow fever vaccine. The CDR3 runs from the conserved cysteine through the conserved F or W. A D gene is named only where the DNA matches it firmly. The size of a clone is reported for some rows only, either as once, few or many, or as a class for expanded clones.

v_gene,j_gene,abundance,d_gene,CDR3nt,CDR3aa
TRBV11-2,TRBJ2-7,many,.,TGTGCCAGCAGCCACAAGACCCTCGGTCTCAAGGTTTACGAGCAGTACTTC,CASSHKTLGLKVYEQYF
TRBV15,TRBJ2-2,large,TRBD2,TGTGCCACCAGCAGAGATGTAGAGGTGTTGGCTAGCGGGGGGACCGGGGAGCTGTTTTTT,CATSRDVEVLASGGTGELFF
TRBV6-1,TRBJ1-6,.,TRBD1,TGTGCCAGCAGTGAAAGACAGGGTCATAATTCACCCCTCCACTTT,CASSERQGHNSPLHF
TRBV5-4,TRBJ2-3,.,.,TGTGCCAGCAGCTTCCAGTCTCGGACGCAGTATTTT,CASSFQSRTQYF
TRBV6-5,TRBJ2-3,.,TRBD2,TGTGCCAGCAGTTACACGAGCGGGGGGACCACAGATACGCAGTATTTT,CASSYTSGGTTDTQYF
TRBV7-2,TRBJ2-4,.,TRBD2,TGTGCCAGCAGCAACCCGACTAGCGGGGAGAAAAAAAACATTCAGTACTTC,CASSNPTSGEKKNIQYF
TRBV2,TRBJ2-5,many,TRBD2,TGTGCCAGCACCGAGGGAGTAGCGGGAGCCCAAGAGACCCAGTACTTC,CASTEGVAGAQETQYF
TRBV6-2/TRBV6-3,TRBJ1-4,.,.,TGTGCCAGCAGGGACGAAGGACGGCCTGCTAATGAAAAACTGTTTTTT,CASRDEGRPANEKLFF
TRBV11-1,TRBJ2-2,many,.,TGTGCCAGCAGCTTATTGCCCGTGACCGGCGTATCGAACACCGGGGAGCTGTTTTTT,CASSLLPVTGVSNTGELFF
TRBV6-5,TRBJ2-1,many,.,TGTGCCAGCAGTCACCCCTCTGAGTACGGGGCTGAGCAGTTCTTC,CASSHPSEYGAEQFF
TRBV11-2,TRBJ2-7,many,TRBD2,TGTGCCAGCAGCTTAGGCCCCAGCGGGGGCGACGAGCAGTACTTC,CASSLGPSGGDEQYF
TRBV7-9,TRBJ2-3,many,TRBD2,TGTGCCAGCAGTAAACTAGCGGGAGGCACAGATACGCAGTATTTT,CASSKLAGGTDTQYF
TRBV4-2,TRBJ2-1,many,.,TGTGCCAGCAGCCAAGATGACGGGGCCTACAATGAGCAGTTCTTC,CASSQDDGAYNEQFF
TRBV7-9,TRBJ1-2,few,.,TGTGCCAGCAGCTCGGCCGGGAGGGGGTCATACTATGGCTACACCTTC,CASSSAGRGSYYGYTF
TRBV4-3,TRBJ1-2,.,.,TGCGCCAGCAGCCAAGGATTTGCAGGCGACTATGGCTACACCTTC,CASSQGFAGDYGYTF
TRBV6-5,TRBJ2-3,.,.,TGTGCCAGCAGTTACGGCAGGGAGAGTGGCACAGATACGCAGTATTTT,CASSYGRESGTDTQYF
TRBV6-2/TRBV6-3,TRBJ1-5,.,.,TGTGCCAGCAGATCTATTCCTGACAGCCAGCCCCAGCATTTT,CASRSIPDSQPQHF
TRBV9,TRBJ2-2,.,TRBD2,TGTGCCAGCCAGGGACTAGCGGAGAACACCGGGGAGCTGTTTTTT,CASQGLAENTGELFF
TRBV11-2,TRBJ2-3,many,TRBD2,TGTGCCAGCAGCCTTAGCGGGGGTAGCTGGGATACGCAGTATTTT,CASSLSGGSWDTQYF
TRBV4-1,TRBJ1-2,many,.,TGCGCCAGCAGCCAGCTCAGGGAAGGGTATGGCTACACCTTC,CASSQLREGYGYTF
TRBV4-3,TRBJ1-5,.,.,TGCGCCAGCAGCCAATTGCAGGGTAAACCCCAGCATTTT,CASSQLQGKPQHF
TRBV19,TRBJ2-7,few,.,TGTGCCAGTAGTACGTTCGGGGGGACAACCTACGAGCAGTACTTC,CASSTFGGTTYEQYF